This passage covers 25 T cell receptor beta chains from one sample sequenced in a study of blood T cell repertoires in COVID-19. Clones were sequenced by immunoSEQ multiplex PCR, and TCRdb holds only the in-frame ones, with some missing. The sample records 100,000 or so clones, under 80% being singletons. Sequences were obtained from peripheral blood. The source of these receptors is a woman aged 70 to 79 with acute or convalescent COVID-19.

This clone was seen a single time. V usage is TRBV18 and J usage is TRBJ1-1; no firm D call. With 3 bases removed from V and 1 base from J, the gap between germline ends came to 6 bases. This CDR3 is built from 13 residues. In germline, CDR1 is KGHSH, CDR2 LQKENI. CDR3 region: CASSPEGNTEAFF. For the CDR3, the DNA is TGTGCCAGCTCACCGGAGGGGAACACTGAAGCTTTCTTT. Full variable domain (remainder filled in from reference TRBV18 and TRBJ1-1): NAGVMQNPRHLVRRRGQEARLRCSPMKGHSHVYWYRQLPEEGLKFMVYLQKENIIDESGMPKERFSAEFPKEGPSILRIQQVVRGDSAAYFCASSPEGNTEAFFGQGTRLTVV.

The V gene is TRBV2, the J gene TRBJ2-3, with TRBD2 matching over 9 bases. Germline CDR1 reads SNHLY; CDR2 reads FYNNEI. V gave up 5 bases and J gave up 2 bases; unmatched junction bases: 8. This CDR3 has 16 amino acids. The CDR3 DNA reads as TGTGCCAGCAGTCTATTAGCGGGGGCCATCACAGATACGCAGTATTTT. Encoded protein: CASSLLAGAITDTQYF.

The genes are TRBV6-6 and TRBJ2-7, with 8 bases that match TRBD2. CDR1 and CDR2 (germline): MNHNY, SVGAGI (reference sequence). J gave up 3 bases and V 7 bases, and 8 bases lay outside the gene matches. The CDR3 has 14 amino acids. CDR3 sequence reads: CASTLTGGVYEQYF. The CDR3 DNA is TGTGCCAGCACCTTAACGGGGGGGGTCTACGAGCAGTACTTC.

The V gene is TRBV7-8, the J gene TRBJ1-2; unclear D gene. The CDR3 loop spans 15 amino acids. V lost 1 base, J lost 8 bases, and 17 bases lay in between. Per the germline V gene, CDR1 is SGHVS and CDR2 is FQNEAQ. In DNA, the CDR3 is TGTGCCAGCAGCTTAGACAGTTTTGGCTTTTCGGGCTACACCTTC. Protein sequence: CASSLDSFGFSGYTF.

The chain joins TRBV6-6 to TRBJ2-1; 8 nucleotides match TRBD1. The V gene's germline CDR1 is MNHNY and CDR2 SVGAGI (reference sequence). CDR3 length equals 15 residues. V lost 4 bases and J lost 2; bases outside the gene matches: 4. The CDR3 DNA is TGTGCCAGCAGTTCTTCAGGGGGCACCTACAATGAGCAGTTCTTC. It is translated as CASSSSGGTYNEQFF.

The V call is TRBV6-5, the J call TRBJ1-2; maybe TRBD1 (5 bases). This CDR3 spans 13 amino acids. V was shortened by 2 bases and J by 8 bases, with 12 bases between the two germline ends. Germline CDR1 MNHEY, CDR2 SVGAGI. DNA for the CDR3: TGTGCCAGCAGTTACCCCGGAGGGGAGGGCTACACCTTC. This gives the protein CASSYPGGEGYTF.

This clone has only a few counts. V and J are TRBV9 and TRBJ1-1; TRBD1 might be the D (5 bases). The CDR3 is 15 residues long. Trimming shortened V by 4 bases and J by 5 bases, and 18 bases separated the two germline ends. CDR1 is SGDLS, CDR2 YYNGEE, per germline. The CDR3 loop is CASSLEGVALTEAFF. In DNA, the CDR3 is TGTGCCAGCAGCCTAGAAGGGGTGGCGTTGACTGAAGCTTTCTTT.

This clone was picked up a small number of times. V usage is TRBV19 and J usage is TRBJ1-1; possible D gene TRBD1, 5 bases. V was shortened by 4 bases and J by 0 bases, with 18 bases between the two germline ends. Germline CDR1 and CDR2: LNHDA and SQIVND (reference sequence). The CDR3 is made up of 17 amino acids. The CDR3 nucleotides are TGTGCCAGTAGTAGGCCGACGGGGGGGAGAATGAACACTGAAGCTTTCTTT. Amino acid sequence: CASSRPTGGRMNTEAFF. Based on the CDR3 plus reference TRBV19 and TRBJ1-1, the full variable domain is DGGITQSPKYLFRKEGQNVTLSCEQNLNHDAMYWYRQDPGQGLRLIYYSQIVNDFQKGDIAEGYSVSREKKESFPLTVTSAQKNPTAFYLCASSRPTGGRMNTEAFFGQGTRLTVV.

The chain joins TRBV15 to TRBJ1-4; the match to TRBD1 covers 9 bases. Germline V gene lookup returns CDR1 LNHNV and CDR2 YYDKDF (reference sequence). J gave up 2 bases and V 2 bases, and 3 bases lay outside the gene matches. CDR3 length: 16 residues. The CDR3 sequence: CATSRSGTGTNEKLFF. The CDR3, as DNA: TGTGCCACCAGCAGATCTGGGACAGGGACTAATGAAAAACTGTTTTTT.

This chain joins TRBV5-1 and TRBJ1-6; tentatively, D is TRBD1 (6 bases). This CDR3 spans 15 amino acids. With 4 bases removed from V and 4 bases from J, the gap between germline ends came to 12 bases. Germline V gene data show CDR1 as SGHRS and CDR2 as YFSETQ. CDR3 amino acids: CASSESGQYNSPLHF. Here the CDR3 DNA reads TGCGCCAGCAGCGAATCAGGACAGTATAATTCACCCCTCCACTTT.

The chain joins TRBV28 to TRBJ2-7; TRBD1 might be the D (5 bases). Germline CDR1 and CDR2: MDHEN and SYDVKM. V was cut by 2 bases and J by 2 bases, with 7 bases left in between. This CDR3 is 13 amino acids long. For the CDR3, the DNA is TGTGCCAGCAGTTTAGGGGCCACCTACGAGCAGTACTTC. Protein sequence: CASSLGATYEQYF.

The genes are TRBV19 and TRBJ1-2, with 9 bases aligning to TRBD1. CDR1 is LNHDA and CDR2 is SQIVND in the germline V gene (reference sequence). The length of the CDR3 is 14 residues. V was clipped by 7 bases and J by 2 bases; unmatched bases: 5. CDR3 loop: CASNTGGINYGYTF. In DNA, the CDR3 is TGTGCCAGTAATACAGGGGGCATAAACTATGGCTACACCTTC. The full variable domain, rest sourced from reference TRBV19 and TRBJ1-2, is DGGITQSPKYLFRKEGQNVTLSCEQNLNHDAMYWYRQDPGQGLRLIYYSQIVNDFQKGDIAEGYSVSREKKESFPLTVTSAQKNPTAFYLCASNTGGINYGYTFGSGTRLTVV.

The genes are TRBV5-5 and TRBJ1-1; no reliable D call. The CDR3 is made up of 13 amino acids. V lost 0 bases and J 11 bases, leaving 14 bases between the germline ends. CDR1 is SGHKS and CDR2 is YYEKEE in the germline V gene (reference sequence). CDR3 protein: CASSLAGSPRAFF. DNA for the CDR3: TGTGCCAGCAGCTTGGCCGGCAGCCCGAGGGCTTTCTTT.

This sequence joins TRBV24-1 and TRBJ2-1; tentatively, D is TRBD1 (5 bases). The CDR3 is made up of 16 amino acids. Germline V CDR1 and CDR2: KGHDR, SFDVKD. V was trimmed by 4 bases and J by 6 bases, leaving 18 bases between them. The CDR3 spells CATSDRVRDALNEQFF. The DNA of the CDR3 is TGTGCCACCAGTGACAGGGTCCGAGACGCCCTCAATGAGCAGTTCTTC.

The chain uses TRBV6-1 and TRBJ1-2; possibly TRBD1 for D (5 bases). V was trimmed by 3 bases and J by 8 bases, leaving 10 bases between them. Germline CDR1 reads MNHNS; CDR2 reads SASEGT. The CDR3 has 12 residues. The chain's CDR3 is CASSDRVLGYTF. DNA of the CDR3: TGTGCCAGCAGTGACAGGGTGCTCGGCTACACCTTC.

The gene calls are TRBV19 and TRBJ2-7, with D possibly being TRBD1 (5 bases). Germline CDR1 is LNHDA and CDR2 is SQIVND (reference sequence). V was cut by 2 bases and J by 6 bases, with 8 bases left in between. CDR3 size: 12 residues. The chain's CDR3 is CASSIRGGEQYF. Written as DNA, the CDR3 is TGTGCCAGTAGTATAAGGGGCGGCGAGCAGTACTTC.

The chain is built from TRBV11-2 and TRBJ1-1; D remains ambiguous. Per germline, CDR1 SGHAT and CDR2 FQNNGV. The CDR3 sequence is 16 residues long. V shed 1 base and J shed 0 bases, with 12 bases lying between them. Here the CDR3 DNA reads TGTGCCAGCAGCTTAGGGGCTACGTTAATGAACACTGAAGCTTTCTTT. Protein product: CASSLGATLMNTEAFF.

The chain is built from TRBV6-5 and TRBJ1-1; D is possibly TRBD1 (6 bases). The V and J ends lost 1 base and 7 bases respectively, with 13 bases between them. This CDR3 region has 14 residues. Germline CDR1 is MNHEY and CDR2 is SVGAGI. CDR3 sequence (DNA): TGTGCCAGCAGTTACTGGGGGGGCCACGGTGAAGCTTTCTTT. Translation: CASSYWGGHGEAFF.

CDR3 loop: CASSLVGQGAGNTIYF. The CDR3 region has the DNA TGCGCCAGCAGCTTGGTCGGACAGGGGGCTGGAAACACCATATATTTT. The V and J genes are TRBV5-1 and TRBJ1-3; 10 nucleotides line up with TRBD1. After removal of 0 bases from V and 2 bases from J, the junction contained 2 bases not matched to a gene. CDR3 length: 16 amino acids. Germline-derived CDR1 and CDR2 are SGHRS and YFSETQ.

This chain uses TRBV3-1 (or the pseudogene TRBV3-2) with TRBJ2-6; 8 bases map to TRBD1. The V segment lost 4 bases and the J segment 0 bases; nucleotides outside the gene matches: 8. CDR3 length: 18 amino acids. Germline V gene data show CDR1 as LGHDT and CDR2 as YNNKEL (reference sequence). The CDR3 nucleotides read TGTGCCAGCAGCCCAACCCGACAGGGGTCCTCTGGGGCCAACGTCCTGACTTTC. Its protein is CASSPTRQGSSGANVLTF.

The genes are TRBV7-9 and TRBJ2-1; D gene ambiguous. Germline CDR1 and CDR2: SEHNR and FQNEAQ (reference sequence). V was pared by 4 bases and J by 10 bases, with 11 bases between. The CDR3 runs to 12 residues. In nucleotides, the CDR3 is TGTGCCAGCAGCTCGCCTCCTAGGGAGCAGTTCTTC. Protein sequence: CASSSPPREQFF.

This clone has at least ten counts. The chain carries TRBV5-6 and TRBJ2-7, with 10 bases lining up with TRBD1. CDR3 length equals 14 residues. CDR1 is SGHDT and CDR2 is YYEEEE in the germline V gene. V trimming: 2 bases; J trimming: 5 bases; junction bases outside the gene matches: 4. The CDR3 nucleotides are TGTGCCAGCAGCTTCGACAGGGGGCGCGACGAGCAGTACTTC. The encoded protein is CASSFDRGRDEQYF.

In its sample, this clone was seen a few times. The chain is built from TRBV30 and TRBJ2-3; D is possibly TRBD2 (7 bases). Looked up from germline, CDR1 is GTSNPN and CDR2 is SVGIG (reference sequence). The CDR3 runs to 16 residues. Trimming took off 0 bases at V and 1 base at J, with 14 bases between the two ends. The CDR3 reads CAWSVGGAIGTDTQYF. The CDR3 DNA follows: TGTGCCTGGAGTGTAGGGGGGGCCATCGGCACAGATACGCAGTATTTT.

CDR3 protein: CASSLDSYEQYF. The CDR3 nucleotides are TGTGCCAGCAGCTTGGACAGCTACGAGCAGTACTTC. V gene TRBV11-3 combines with J gene TRBJ2-7, with D possibly being TRBD1 (6 bases). The V gene's germline CDR1 is SGHNT and CDR2 YENEEA. With 3 bases removed from V and 3 bases from J, the gap between germline ends came to 6 bases. The CDR3 sequence is 12 residues long. Full variable domain (missing parts from reference TRBV11-3 and TRBJ2-7): EAGVVQSPRYKIIEKKQPVAFWCNPISGHNTLYWYLQNLGQGPELLIRYENEEAVDDSQLPKDRFSAERLKGVDSTLKIQPAELGDSAVYLCASSLDSYEQYFGPGTRLTVT.

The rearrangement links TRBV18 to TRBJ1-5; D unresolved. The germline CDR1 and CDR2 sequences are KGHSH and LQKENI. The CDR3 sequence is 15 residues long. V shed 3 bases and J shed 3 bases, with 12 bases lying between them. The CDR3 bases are TGTGCCAGCTCACCCGGTCCGAATATCAATCAGCCCCAGCATTTT. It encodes CASSPGPNINQPQHF. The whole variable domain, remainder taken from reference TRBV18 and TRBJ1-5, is NAGVMQNPRHLVRRRGQEARLRCSPMKGHSHVYWYRQLPEEGLKFMVYLQKENIIDESGMPKERFSAEFPKEGPSILRIQQVVRGDSAAYFCASSPGPNINQPQHFGDGTRLSIL.